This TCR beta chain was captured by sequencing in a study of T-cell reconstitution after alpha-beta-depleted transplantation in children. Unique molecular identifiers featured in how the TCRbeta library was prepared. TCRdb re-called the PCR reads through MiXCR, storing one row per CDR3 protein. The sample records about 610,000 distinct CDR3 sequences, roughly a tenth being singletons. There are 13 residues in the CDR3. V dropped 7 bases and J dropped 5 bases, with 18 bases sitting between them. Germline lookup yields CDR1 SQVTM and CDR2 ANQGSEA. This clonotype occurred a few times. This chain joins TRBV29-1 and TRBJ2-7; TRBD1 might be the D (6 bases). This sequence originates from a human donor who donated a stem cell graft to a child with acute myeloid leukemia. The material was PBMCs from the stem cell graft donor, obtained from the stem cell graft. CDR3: CSAQTGLGHEQYF. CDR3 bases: TGCAGCGCCCAAACAGGGTTAGGGCACGAGCAGTACTTC.